The 25 T cell receptor beta chains reported below all come from one sample, sequenced in a study of CD8+CD57+ T cells in acquired aplastic anemia. TCR beta VDJ and CDR3 profiles were obtained from a genomic DNA template. One entry per CDR3 protein results from TCRdb running MiXCR on the reads. The table lists approximately 32,000 distinct CDR3 sequences, around 76% of them singletons. Sequenced material: sorted CD4+, CD8+, or CD8+CD57+ T cells (not recorded which) from PBMCs. Source of these receptors: a human donor in good health, serving as a control.

The chain couples TRBV15 to TRBJ1-1; TRBD1 agrees at 7 bases. V shed 0 bases and J 5 bases; nucleotides not matched to a gene: 6. Looked up from germline, CDR1 is LNHNV and CDR2 is YYDKDF (reference sequence). The CDR3 spans 15 residues. CDR3 DNA: TGTGCCACCAGCAGAGAAGAAGGGGGCGTTACTGAAGCTTTCTTT. Protein sequence: CATSREEGGVTEAFF.

This clonotype appeared once. The chain links TRBV4-1 to TRBJ2-7, with 11 bases aligning to TRBD1. J lost 3 bases, V lost 3 bases, and 4 bases had no gene match. The CDR3 is made up of 15 amino acids. The germline V gene encodes CDR1 MGHRA and CDR2 YSYEKL. CDR3 protein: CASSQRTGGFYEQYF. DNA of the CDR3: TGCGCCAGCAGCCAGAGGACAGGGGGCTTCTACGAGCAGTACTTC.

The chain uses TRBV2 and TRBJ2-5, with D unclear. Trimming left V 8 bases short and J 5 bases short, with 12 bases between. CDR1 and CDR2 from the germline V gene are SNHLY and FYNNEI. This CDR3 has 12 residues. The CDR3 nucleotides are TGTGCCAGCTCCTACCCCCATGAGACCCAGTACTTC. This gives the protein CASSYPHETQYF.

In this sample, this clonotype turned up once. V and J are TRBV19 and TRBJ2-7; D is possibly TRBD2 (5 bases). The CDR3 consists of 14 residues. CDR1 LNHDA and CDR2 SQIVND come from the germline V gene (reference sequence). Trimming left V 5 bases short and J 3 bases short, with 14 bases between. CDR3 sequence reads: CASSPRGSFYEQYF. Written as DNA, the CDR3 is TGTGCCAGTAGTCCCCGGGGTAGCTTCTACGAGCAGTACTTC.

This chain connects TRBV11-2 to TRBJ2-1, with TRBD2 matching 7 bases. Germline V lookup: CDR1 SGHAT, CDR2 FQNNGV. The CDR3 covers 15 residues. Trimming at V came to 2 bases and at J to 9 bases, leaving 10 bases not matched to a gene. CDR3 sequence reads: CASSLTQVGGIEQFF. CDR3 DNA sequence: TGTGCCAGCAGCTTAACACAGGTGGGAGGGATTGAGCAGTTCTTC.

The chain uses TRBV4-2 and TRBJ1-1, with D tentatively TRBD1 (5 bases). Trimming cost V 2 bases and J 4 bases, with 11 bases left between them. This CDR3 comprises 14 residues. In germline, CDR1 is LGHNA, CDR2 YNFKEQ. As DNA, the CDR3 is TGTGCCAGCAGCCAACAGGGAGAAAGCACTGAAGCTTTCTTT. The encoded protein is CASSQQGESTEAFF.

The V gene is TRBV29-1, the J gene TRBJ2-6, with D hard to call. The CDR3 has 14 amino acids. Trimming pared 4 bases from V and 1 base from J, leaving 8 bases between. Germline V gene lookup returns CDR1 SQVTM and CDR2 ANQGSEA. Here the CDR3 reads CSVVLSSGANVLTF. The DNA of the CDR3 is TGCAGCGTTGTGTTGTCTTCTGGGGCCAACGTCCTGACTTTC.

This clonotype was observed many times. The chain carries TRBV15 and TRBJ2-7; TRBD1 aligns across 7 bases. Germline V gene lookup returns CDR1 LNHNV and CDR2 YYDKDF (reference sequence). The CDR3 consists of 13 residues. The V segment lost 6 bases and the J segment 6 bases; nucleotides outside the gene matches: 8. The CDR3: CATRRQGESEQYF. The CDR3 nucleotides read TGTGCCACCAGAAGACAGGGCGAGTCCGAGCAGTACTTC.

J is TRBJ1-2 and V is TRBV19; D is unresolved. Trimming took off 2 bases at V and 8 bases at J, with 12 bases between the two ends. Per the germline V gene, CDR1 is LNHDA and CDR2 is SQIVND (reference sequence). The CDR3 runs to 13 residues. The CDR3 spells CASSINEGRGYTF. The CDR3 bases are TGTGCCAGTAGTATAAATGAGGGTCGCGGCTACACCTTC.

The rearrangement uses TRBV11-2 and TRBJ2-1; TRBD2 matches 15 bases. Trimming cost V 3 bases and J 6 bases; bases outside gene matches: 3. CDR3 size: 16 residues. The germline V gene has CDR1 SGHAT and CDR2 FQNNGV. The CDR3 region has the DNA TGTGCCAGCAGCTTCCGGACTAGCGGGGGGGCCAATGAGCAGTTCTTC. Translating gives CASSFRTSGGANEQFF.

This clonotype is medium-sized by share. The chain uses TRBV3-1 and TRBJ2-5, with 9 bases that match TRBD1. Losses at the gene ends were 0 bases for V and 5 bases for J; bases not matched to a gene: 7. The CDR3 is 16 amino acids. Germline V lookup: CDR1 LGHDT, CDR2 YNNKEL (reference sequence). The CDR3 spells CASSQDGDRVSETQYF. For the CDR3, the DNA is TGTGCCAGCAGCCAAGATGGGGACAGGGTGTCCGAGACCCAGTACTTC.

The V and J genes are TRBV7-3 and TRBJ2-3; the match to TRBD2 covers 7 bases. Germline V gene data show CDR1 as SGHTA and CDR2 as FQGTGA. Trimming removed 3 bases from V and 0 bases from J; junction bases left unmatched: 3. The CDR3 runs 15 residues. CDR3 DNA: TGTGCCAGCAGCTTCGCGGGGGTCAGCACAGATACGCAGTATTTT. This translates into CASSFAGVSTDTQYF. Variable domain in full (rest from reference TRBV7-3 and TRBJ2-3): GAGVSQTPSNKVTEKGKYVELRCDPISGHTALYWYRQSLGQGPEFLIYFQGTGAADDSGLPNDRFFAVRPEGSVSTLKIQRTERGDSAVYLCASSFAGVSTDTQYFGPGTRLTVL.

Worth noting for this clonotype: An end of the junction differs from the germline gene, which may be a read error. The rearrangement joins TRBV25-1 to TRBJ2-1; the D gene is possibly TRBD2 (6 bases). Germline CDR1 MGHDK, CDR2 SYGVNS. CDR3 size: 14 residues. In DNA form, the CDR3 reads TGTGCCTGCAGTGAGGAACTAGCTTCGAGTGAGCAGTTCTTC. It translates to CACSEELASSEQFF.

This clonotype appeared a few times. The CDR3, as DNA: TGCGCCAGCAGCTTGAATATGGGCACCCGCTATGGCTACACCTTC. This encodes CASSLNMGTRYGYTF. The chain uses TRBV5-1 and TRBJ1-2; D unresolved. CDR3 length: 15 residues. Per germline, CDR1 SGHRS and CDR2 YFSETQ. The V and J ends lost 1 base and 4 bases respectively, with 14 bases between them.

In regard to this clonotype: One end of the junction fails to match germline, which may point to a read error. For the CDR3, the DNA is TGTGCCAACAGCAATCAGCCCCAGCATTTT. The encoded protein is CANSNQPQHF. The chain recombines TRBV7-9 with TRBJ1-5; D is unclear. Germline values: CDR1 SEHNR, CDR2 FQNEAQ (reference sequence). This CDR3 is built from 10 residues.

This sequence joins TRBV19 and TRBJ1-1; maybe TRBD1 (6 bases). Germline V lookup: CDR1 LNHDA, CDR2 SQIVND (reference sequence). V was shortened by 3 bases and J by 7 bases, with 15 bases between the two germline ends. The CDR3 runs 14 residues. CDR3 sequence (DNA): TGTGCCAGTAGTATGGTCCGCAGGGGCGGTGAAGCTTTCTTT. It specifies CASSMVRRGGEAFF.

The chain links TRBV12-3 or TRBV12-4 to TRBJ1-6, with a tentative D call TRBD1 (5 bases). This CDR3 region has 14 residues. Trimming cost V 6 bases and J 9 bases, with 15 bases left between them. The CDR3: CASRPNQGGSPLHF. Here the CDR3 DNA reads TGTGCCAGCAGGCCAAACCAGGGAGGTTCACCCCTCCACTTT.

Here the CDR3 DNA reads TGTGCCAGCAGTGCGTTCCCCTATGGCTACACCTTC. Protein sequence: CASSAFPYGYTF. The chain has TRBV2 and TRBJ1-2, with unresolved D. Germline-derived CDR1 and CDR2 are SNHLY and FYNNEI. This CDR3 spans 12 amino acids. V was cut by 4 bases and J by 4 bases, with 7 bases left in between.

The V gene is TRBV19, the J gene TRBJ1-2, with TRBD1 as a possible D gene (5 bases). This CDR3 comprises 13 residues. CDR1 LNHDA and CDR2 SQIVND come from the germline V gene (reference sequence). The V end lost 8 bases, the J end lost 8 bases, and 18 bases lay between the germline ends. CDR3 coding DNA: TGTGCCAGTTCGGCCCCCGGGGCAGGAGGCTACACCTTC. It translates to CASSAPGAGGYTF.

The V call is TRBV7-6, the J call TRBJ1-1; D gene ambiguous. With 6 bases removed from V and 7 bases from J, the gap between germline ends came to 9 bases. Germline CDR1 reads SGHVS; CDR2 reads FNYEAQ. This CDR3 is 11 amino acids long. The CDR3 loop is CASSPGGEAFF. CDR3 bases: TGTGCCAGCAGTCCCGGTGGTGAAGCTTTCTTT.

The chain employs TRBV20-1 and TRBJ2-3, with D possibly TRBD2 on 6 matching bases. CDR1 and CDR2 from the germline V gene are DFQATT and SNEGSKA (reference sequence). Trimming took 0 bases from V and 0 from J, leaving 10 bases between them. The CDR3 loop spans 15 amino acids. For the CDR3, the DNA is TGCAGTGCTAGAGATATCGGGACTAGCACAGATACGCAGTATTTT. The encoded protein is CSARDIGTSTDTQYF.

This clonotype appeared a few times. J is TRBJ2-7 and V is TRBV29-1; 8 positions agree with TRBD1. The CDR3 is made up of 13 amino acids. Germline values: CDR1 SQVTM, CDR2 ANQGSEA. J gave up 3 bases and V 6 bases, and 7 bases lay outside the gene matches. The CDR3 DNA sequence: TGCAGCGTGGCCGGGACAGGAGACTACGAGCAGTACTTC. Translated, it gives CSVAGTGDYEQYF.

This clonotype is categorized as medium-sized. The J gene is TRBJ1-3, the V gene TRBV29-1; weak D call: TRBD1 (6 bases). The germline CDR1 and CDR2 sequences are SQVTM and ANQGSEA. CDR3 length: 13 residues. The V gene lost 6 bases and the J gene lost 10 bases, with 19 bases spanning the gap. This CDR3 is CSVEGDSQGTIYF. Written as DNA, the CDR3 is TGCAGCGTGGAGGGGGATTCTCAAGGGACCATATATTTT.

The chain joins TRBV6-1 to TRBJ1-1; D gene ambiguous. The length of the CDR3 is 15 residues. The germline V gene encodes CDR1 MNHNS and CDR2 SASEGT. The V end was cut by 6 bases, the J end by 0 bases, with 14 bases between. The CDR3 is CASSPRGGMNTEAFF. The CDR3 DNA follows: TGTGCCAGCAGCCCCCGGGGAGGGATGAACACTGAAGCTTTCTTT.

The gene calls are TRBV2 and TRBJ2-7, with D hard to call. V gave up 2 bases and J gave up 6 bases, with 11 bases separating them. The germline gives CDR1 SNHLY, CDR2 FYNNEI. The CDR3 sequence is 13 residues long. The CDR3 bases are TGTGCCAGCAGTGAACTAGGTTGGGGCGAGCAGTACTTC. Translated, it gives CASSELGWGEQYF.